A single sample gave rise to the 10 T cell receptor beta chains below, sequenced in a study of blood T cell repertoires in COVID-19. The table came from immunoSEQ multiplex PCR; TCRdb's copy has only in-frame clones and leaves some out. The repertoire consists of about 82,000 clones, with about four fifths occurring once and the leading ten covering over 15%. The sequenced sample consisted of peripheral blood. These receptor sequences come from a woman aged 55-69 years with acute or convalescent COVID-19.

J is TRBJ1-2 and V is TRBV5-4, with a possible D match to TRBD1 (5 bases). V lost 3 bases, J lost 4 bases, and 13 bases lay in between. Germline V gene data show CDR1 as SGHNT and CDR2 as YYREEE (reference sequence). There are 14 residues in the CDR3. CDR3 sequence reads: CASSSVGVGYGYTF. The CDR3, as DNA: TGTGCCAGCAGCTCAGTAGGGGTCGGCTATGGCTACACCTTC.

For this clone: The junction shows a germline mismatch at one end, possibly a read error. The chain is built from TRBV7-2 and TRBJ2-7; 11 bases are a match to TRBD1. The CDR3 loop spans 16 amino acids. Germline CDR1 is SGHTA and CDR2 is FQGNSA. The CDR3 sequence is CASSLVGQGASSEQYF. The CDR3 DNA is TGTGCCAGCAGCTTAGTTGGACAGGGGGCTTCCTCCGAGCAGTACTTC.

The chain combines TRBV19 with TRBJ1-2; D may be TRBD1 (6 bases). Per the germline V gene, CDR1 is LNHDA and CDR2 is SQIVND (reference sequence). V was shortened by 3 bases and J by 6 bases, with 14 bases between the two germline ends. The CDR3 runs to 14 residues. The chain's CDR3 is CASSILSGGNGYTF. The CDR3 nucleotides are TGTGCCAGTAGTATCTTATCGGGGGGCAATGGCTACACCTTC.

V and J are TRBV7-3 and TRBJ1-1; 8 nucleotides match TRBD1. CDR1 SGHTA and CDR2 FQGTGA come from the germline V gene. The V gene end was trimmed by 5 bases and the J gene end by 0 bases; junction bases not matched to a gene: 5. This CDR3 comprises 15 residues. CDR3 loop: CASSPRQGMNTEAFF. The CDR3 DNA is TGTGCCAGCAGCCCGCGACAGGGGATGAACACTGAAGCTTTCTTT.

The CDR3 reads CASSPLRENTGELFF. In nucleotides, the CDR3 is TGTGCCAGCTCACCACTCCGGGAGAACACCGGGGAGCTGTTTTTT. This chain joins TRBV18 and TRBJ2-2; possible D gene TRBD2, 5 bases. This CDR3 region has 15 residues. V lost 1 base and J 1 base, leaving 7 bases between the germline ends. Germline-derived CDR1 and CDR2 are KGHSH and LQKENI.

This rearrangement joins TRBV5-6 to TRBJ2-2; tentative D call: TRBD1 (6 bases). In germline, CDR1 is SGHDT, CDR2 YYEEEE. The CDR3 covers 15 residues. V gave up 2 bases and J gave up 0 bases, with 8 bases separating them. CDR3 region: CASSLGQPNTGELFF. As DNA, the CDR3 is TGTGCCAGCAGCTTAGGACAGCCGAACACCGGGGAGCTGTTTTTT. The full variable domain, rest sourced from reference TRBV5-6 and TRBJ2-2, is DAGVTQSPTHLIKTRGQQVTLRCSPKSGHDTVSWYQQALGQGPQFIFQYYEEEERQRGNFPDRFSGHQFPNYSSELNVNALLLGDSALYLCASSLGQPNTGELFFGEGSRLTVL.

This chain connects TRBV7-9 to TRBJ1-2; D uncertain. Trimming left V 8 bases short and J 7 bases short, with 20 bases between. Germline CDR1 and CDR2: SEHNR and FQNEAQ (reference sequence). The CDR3 length is 14 residues. The CDR3 reads CASLNGGLDPGYTF. The DNA of the CDR3 is TGTGCCAGCCTAAACGGCGGACTCGACCCTGGCTACACCTTC.

CDR3 amino acids: CASSAIWTTNTGELFF. CDR3 coding DNA: TGTGCCAGCAGCGCAATCTGGACTACTAACACCGGGGAGCTGTTTTTT. The chain joins TRBV11-3 to TRBJ2-2; maybe TRBD2 (6 bases). CDR1 and CDR2 (germline): SGHNT, YENEEA. V was pared by 5 bases and J by 2 bases, with 15 bases between. CDR3 length: 16 residues.

The J gene is TRBJ1-5, the V gene TRBV30; 7 positions match TRBD1. Germline V gene lookup returns CDR1 GTSNPN and CDR2 SVGIG (reference sequence). After removal of 2 bases from V and 2 bases from J, the junction contained 6 bases not matched to a gene. CDR3 length: 15 residues. The CDR3 spells CAWSKIDRGNQPQHF. The CDR3 region has the DNA TGTGCCTGGAGTAAGATCGACAGGGGCAATCAGCCCCAGCATTTT. Together with reference TRBV30 and TRBJ1-5, the CDR3 gives the full variable domain: SQTIHQWPATLVQPVGSPLSLECTVEGTSNPNLYWYRQAAGRGLQLLFYSVGIGQISSEVPQNLSASRPQDRQFILSSKKLLLSDSGFYLCAWSKIDRGNQPQHFGDGTRLSIL.

The V call is TRBV7-3, the J call TRBJ2-7; D might be TRBD2 (5 bases). V gave up 1 base and J gave up 6 bases, with 10 bases separating them. Germline V CDR1 and CDR2: SGHTA, FQGTGA. This CDR3 is built from 13 residues. CDR3 region: CASSLRQGGEQYF. In nucleotides, the CDR3 is TGTGCCAGCAGCTTAAGACAAGGAGGCGAGCAGTACTTC.